This T cell receptor beta chain comes out of a study of blood T cell repertoires in COVID-19. Study as a whole: Both acute and convalescent COVID-19 samples were obtained from the United States, Italy and Spain. Sample material is recorded as cDNA or gDNA derived from T cells, B-cell-depleted T cells, or PBMCs.

Per the germline V gene, CDR1 is LNHDA and CDR2 is SQIVND (reference sequence). The CDR3 is 14 amino acids. The V gene end was trimmed by 7 bases and the J gene end by 3 bases; junction bases not matched to a gene: 3. Original analysis: Estimated nucleated cell counts came from reference gene primer amplification. TCRdb's table, derived via immunoSEQ multiplex PCR, lists solely in-frame clones and lacks some. D and trimming come from the DNA, and the V and J calls and clone size come from that table. Here the sample spans 300,000 or so clones, about 90% being singletons. This chain uses TRBV19 with TRBJ2-5; 12 bases match TRBD2. Sequenced input: peripheral blood. This clonotype was obtained from a woman aged 35 to 49 who had recovered from COVID-19. CDR3 bases: TGTGCCAGTACCAGGACTAGCGGGAAAGAGACCCAGTACTTC. As protein: CASTRTSGKETQYF.